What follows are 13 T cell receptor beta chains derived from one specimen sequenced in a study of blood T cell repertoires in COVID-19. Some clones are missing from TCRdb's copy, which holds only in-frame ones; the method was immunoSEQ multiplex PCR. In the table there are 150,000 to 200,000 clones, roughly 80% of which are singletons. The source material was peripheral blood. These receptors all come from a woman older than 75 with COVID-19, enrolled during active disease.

CDR3 sequence reads: CASNPPLAGTAESPLHF. The CDR3, as DNA: TGTGCCAGCAACCCACCCCTGGCCGGGACAGCTGAATCACCCCTCCACTTT. The chain carries TRBV11-3 and TRBJ1-6; 7 positions match TRBD1. V lost 7 bases to trimming and J lost 10 bases; unmatched junction nucleotides: 19. The CDR3 runs 17 residues. The germline V gene encodes CDR1 SGHNT and CDR2 YENEEA.

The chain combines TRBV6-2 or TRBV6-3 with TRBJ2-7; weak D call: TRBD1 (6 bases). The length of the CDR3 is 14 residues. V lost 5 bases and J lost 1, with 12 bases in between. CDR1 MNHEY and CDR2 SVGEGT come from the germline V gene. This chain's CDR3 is CASSRSQGSYEQYF. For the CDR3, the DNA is TGTGCCAGCAGTCGGTCACAGGGTTCCTACGAGCAGTACTTC.

The CDR3 region has the DNA TGTGCCAGCAGCTTAGTATCGTCCAGGGAAGGGTACGAGCAGTACTTC. Encoded protein: CASSLVSSREGYEQYF. This sequence joins TRBV11-3 and TRBJ2-7; D perhaps matches TRBD1 (5 bases). This CDR3 comprises 16 residues. V shed 1 base and J shed 4 bases, with 17 bases lying between them. Germline loops: CDR1 SGHNT, CDR2 YENEEA.

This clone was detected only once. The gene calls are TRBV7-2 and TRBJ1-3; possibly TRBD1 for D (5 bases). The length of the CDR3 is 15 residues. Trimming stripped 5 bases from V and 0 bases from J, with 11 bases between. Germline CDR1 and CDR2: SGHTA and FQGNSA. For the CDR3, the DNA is TGTGCCAGCAGCCTCCGACAGCTCTCTGGAAACACCATATATTTT. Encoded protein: CASSLRQLSGNTIYF.

The CDR3 loop is CASGLVTGLGNQPQHF. CDR3 DNA: TGTGCTAGTGGTTTGGTAACAGGGCTAGGTAATCAGCCCCAGCATTTT. V is TRBV12-5 and J is TRBJ1-5, with D possibly TRBD1 on 6 matching bases. The V and J ends lost 0 bases and 4 bases respectively, with 13 bases between them. The CDR3 consists of 16 residues. Germline V gives CDR1 LGHNT, CDR2 FRNRAP.

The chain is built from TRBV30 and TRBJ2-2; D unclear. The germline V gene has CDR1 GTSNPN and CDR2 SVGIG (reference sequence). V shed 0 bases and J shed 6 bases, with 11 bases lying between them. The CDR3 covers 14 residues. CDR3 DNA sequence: TGTGCCTGGAGTGTATCATCGGTATCCGGGGAGCTGTTTTTT. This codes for CAWSVSSVSGELFF.

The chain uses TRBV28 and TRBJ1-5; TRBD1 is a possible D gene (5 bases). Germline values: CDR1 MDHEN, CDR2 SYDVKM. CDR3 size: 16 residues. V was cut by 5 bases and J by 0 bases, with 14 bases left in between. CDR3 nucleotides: TGTGCCAGCAGTAGGCTTGGGACTACTAGCAATCAGCCCCAGCATTTT. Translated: CASSRLGTTSNQPQHF.

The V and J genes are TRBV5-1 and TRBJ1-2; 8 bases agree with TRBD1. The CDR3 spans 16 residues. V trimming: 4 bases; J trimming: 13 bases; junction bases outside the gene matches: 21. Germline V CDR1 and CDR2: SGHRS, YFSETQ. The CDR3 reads CASSLQTTGTGGFRTF. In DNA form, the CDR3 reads TGCGCCAGCAGCCTACAAACTACCGGGACAGGCGGGTTTCGCACCTTC.

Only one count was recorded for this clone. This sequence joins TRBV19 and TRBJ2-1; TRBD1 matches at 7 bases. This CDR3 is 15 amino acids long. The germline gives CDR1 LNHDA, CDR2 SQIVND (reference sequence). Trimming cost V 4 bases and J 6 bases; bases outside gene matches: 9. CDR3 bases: TGTGCCAGTAGTAGGGTAGAGGGGGCCGGCAATGAGCAGTTCTTC. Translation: CASSRVEGAGNEQFF.

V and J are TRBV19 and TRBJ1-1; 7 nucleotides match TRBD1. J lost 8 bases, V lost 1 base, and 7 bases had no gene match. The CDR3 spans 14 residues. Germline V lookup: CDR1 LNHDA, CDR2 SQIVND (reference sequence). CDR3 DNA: TGTGCCAGTAGTATAGGGTCGGAACAGGGGGAAGCTTTCTTT. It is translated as CASSIGSEQGEAFF. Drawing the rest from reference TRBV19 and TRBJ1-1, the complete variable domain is DGGITQSPKYLFRKEGQNVTLSCEQNLNHDAMYWYRQDPGQGLRLIYYSQIVNDFQKGDIAEGYSVSREKKESFPLTVTSAQKNPTAFYLCASSIGSEQGEAFFGQGTRLTVV.

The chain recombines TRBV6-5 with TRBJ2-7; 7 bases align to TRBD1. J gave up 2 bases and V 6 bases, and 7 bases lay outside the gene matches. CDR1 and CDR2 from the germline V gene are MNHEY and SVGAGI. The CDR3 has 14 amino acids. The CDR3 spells CASRDRTRTYEQYF. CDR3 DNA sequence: TGTGCCAGCAGGGACAGGACCCGCACCTACGAGCAGTACTTC.

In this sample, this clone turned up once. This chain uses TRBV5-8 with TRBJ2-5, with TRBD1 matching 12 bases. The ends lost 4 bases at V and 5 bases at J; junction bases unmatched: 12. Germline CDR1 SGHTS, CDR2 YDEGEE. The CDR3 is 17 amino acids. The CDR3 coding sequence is TGTGCCAGCAGCCCCGGGACAGGGGGCTTCCAGAAGGAGACCCAGTACTTC. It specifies CASSPGTGGFQKETQYF.

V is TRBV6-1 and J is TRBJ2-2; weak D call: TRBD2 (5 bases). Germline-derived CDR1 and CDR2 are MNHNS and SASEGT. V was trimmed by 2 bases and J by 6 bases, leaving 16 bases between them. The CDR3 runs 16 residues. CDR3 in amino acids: CASSERLAFNAGELFF. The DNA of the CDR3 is TGTGCCAGCAGTGAAAGGCTAGCTTTTAACGCCGGGGAGCTGTTTTTT.